Following are 21 T cell receptor beta chains from one sample sequenced in a study of blood T cell repertoires in COVID-19. Here immunoSEQ multiplex PCR was the method, and the copy in TCRdb shows in-frame clones only, minus some. The data show 150,000 or so clones, roughly 87% seen once. The sequenced sample was PBMCs or T cells enriched from blood (not recorded which). Receptors originate from a woman between 40 and 50 years old who had been exposed to COVID-19.

The chain combines TRBV7-8 with TRBJ2-1, with TRBD1 identical over 7 bases. CDR3 length equals 14 residues. Germline values: CDR1 SGHVS, CDR2 FQNEAQ. Trimming removed 1 base from V and 8 bases from J; junction bases left unmatched: 5. As DNA, the CDR3 is TGTGCCAGCAGCTTAGGTCGGACAGGATATGAGCAGTTCTTC. This translates into CASSLGRTGYEQFF. Drawing the rest from reference TRBV7-8 and TRBJ2-1, the complete variable domain is GAGVSQSPRYKVAKRGQDVALRCDPISGHVSLFWYQQALGQGPEFLTYFQNEAQLDKSGLPSDRFFAERPEGSVSTLKIQRTQQEDSAVYLCASSLGRTGYEQFFGPGTRLTVL.

The V and J genes are TRBV11-2 and TRBJ2-1, with D hard to call. The CDR3 spans 18 residues. Trimming took 5 bases from V and 0 from J, leaving 20 bases between them. The V gene's germline CDR1 is SGHAT and CDR2 FQNNGV. The CDR3 region is CASSPRQVTPNSYNEQFF. Written as DNA, the CDR3 is TGTGCCAGCAGCCCGCGCCAGGTCACCCCAAACTCCTACAATGAGCAGTTCTTC.

J is TRBJ1-6 and V is TRBV7-9, with 9 nucleotides matching TRBD1. Trimming cost V 5 bases and J 5 bases; bases outside gene matches: 7. Germline lookup yields CDR1 SEHNR and CDR2 FQNEAQ (reference sequence). CDR3 size: 16 residues. The CDR3 sequence is CASSPGTGLNNSPLHF. The CDR3 DNA reads as TGTGCCAGCAGCCCAGGGACAGGGCTAAATAATTCACCCCTCCACTTT.

The chain has TRBV5-6 and TRBJ1-5; D ambiguous. This CDR3 has 14 amino acids. Germline CDR1 SGHDT, CDR2 YYEEEE. Deletions cut 1 base from V and 7 bases from J, with 12 bases between. The CDR3 DNA reads as TGTGCCAGCAGCTTGTTCGGGGTGGGGCAGCCCCAGCATTTT. Translating gives CASSLFGVGQPQHF.

This clone has only one observation. V and J are TRBV19 and TRBJ2-6; D remains ambiguous. CDR3 length equals 14 residues. CDR1 and CDR2 from the germline V gene are LNHDA and SQIVND (reference sequence). The V and J ends lost 5 bases and 0 bases respectively, with 5 bases between them. CDR3 sequence: CASSSVSGANVLTF. The CDR3 DNA is TGTGCCAGTAGTTCGGTCTCTGGGGCCAACGTCCTGACTTTC. The whole variable domain, remainder taken from reference TRBV19 and TRBJ2-6, is DGGITQSPKYLFRKEGQNVTLSCEQNLNHDAMYWYRQDPGQGLRLIYYSQIVNDFQKGDIAEGYSVSREKKESFPLTVTSAQKNPTAFYLCASSSVSGANVLTFGAGSRLTVL.

V gene TRBV5-1 combines with J gene TRBJ2-1; D is perhaps TRBD2 (5 bases). Between the trimmed V and J ends, which lost 2 bases and 3 bases, there was a span of 15 bases. CDR1 and CDR2 (germline): SGHRS, YFSETQ. There are 16 residues in the CDR3. The CDR3 nucleotides are TGCGCCAGCAGCTTACCCTCCCCAGCGGACTACAATGAGCAGTTCTTC. This codes for CASSLPSPADYNEQFF.

J is TRBJ1-2 and V is TRBV15; 7 bases align to TRBD1. V lost 3 bases, J lost 0 bases, and 4 bases stayed unmatched. CDR1 and CDR2 from the germline V gene are LNHNV and YYDKDF (reference sequence). The CDR3 consists of 15 residues. The CDR3: CATSRGGQTNYGYTF. The CDR3 nucleotides read TGTGCCACCAGCAGGGGGGGACAGACTAACTATGGCTACACCTTC.

The chain carries TRBV5-5 and TRBJ1-4, with unresolved D. V dropped 1 base and J dropped 8 bases, with 15 bases sitting between them. This CDR3 comprises 15 residues. Germline CDR1 is SGHKS and CDR2 is YYEKEE (reference sequence). The CDR3 protein is CASSLLLGSREKLFF. The CDR3 region has the DNA TGTGCCAGCAGCTTGTTATTGGGCAGTAGAGAAAAACTGTTTTTT.

The chain has TRBV6-6 and TRBJ2-3; 8 nucleotides match TRBD1. Per the germline V gene, CDR1 is MNHNY and CDR2 is SVGAGI (reference sequence). The CDR3 sequence is 15 residues long. J lost 2 bases, V lost 6 bases, and 7 bases had no gene match. CDR3 loop: CASSRTGPHTDTQYF. CDR3 in DNA: TGTGCCAGCAGCCGGACAGGGCCTCACACAGATACGCAGTATTTT.

This clone was picked up a small number of times. The chain combines TRBV6-5 with TRBJ1-2; 9 nucleotides align to TRBD1. There are 13 residues in the CDR3. The germline CDR1 and CDR2 sequences are MNHEY and SVGAGI. After removal of 6 bases from V and 4 bases from J, the junction contained 3 bases not matched to a gene. CDR3: CASSSQGAYGYTF. In DNA form, the CDR3 reads TGTGCCAGCAGCTCACAGGGGGCCTATGGCTACACCTTC.

The gene calls are TRBV5-1 and TRBJ1-2; D is perhaps TRBD1 (5 bases). The CDR3 sequence is 14 residues long. Trimming stripped 0 bases from V and 4 bases from J, with 10 bases between. The germline CDR1 and CDR2 sequences are SGHRS and YFSETQ. The CDR3 loop is CASSLGGTGYGYTF. The CDR3, as DNA: TGCGCCAGCAGCTTGGGCGGGACTGGCTATGGCTACACCTTC. The full variable domain, rest sourced from reference TRBV5-1 and TRBJ1-2, is KAGVTQTPRYLIKTRGQQVTLSCSPISGHRSVSWYQQTPGQGLQFLFEYFSETQRNKGNFPGRFSGRQFSNSRSEMNVSTLELGDSALYLCASSLGGTGYGYTFGSGTRLTVV.

The chain uses TRBV19 and TRBJ2-7, with D tentatively TRBD2 (7 bases). The CDR3 totals 11 residues. The V end lost 9 bases, the J end lost 6 bases, and 12 bases lay between the germline ends. Germline-derived CDR1 and CDR2 are LNHDA and SQIVND (reference sequence). Here the CDR3 DNA reads TGTGCCAGCTCCGGGGGGCCCGAGCAGTACTTC. It codes for CASSGGPEQYF.

V and J are TRBV20-1 and TRBJ2-7; a weak D match, TRBD2 (5 bases). This CDR3 comprises 11 residues. The V end lost 5 bases, the J end lost 7 bases, and 12 bases lay between the germline ends. Germline V gene lookup returns CDR1 DFQATT and CDR2 SNEGSKA (reference sequence). CDR3 nucleotide sequence: TGCAGTGCTGGAGGCCTGACAGAGCAGTACTTC. Translation: CSAGGLTEQYF.

The rearrangement joins TRBV6-5 to TRBJ1-5; the D is unclear. V lost 4 bases, J lost 2 bases, and 12 bases lay in between. The CDR3 consists of 15 residues. CDR1 and CDR2 (germline): MNHEY, SVGAGI. The CDR3 region has the DNA TGTGCCAGCAGTTTGGGTATAGCAGGCAATCAGCCCCAGCATTTT. Protein: CASSLGIAGNQPQHF.

This sequence joins TRBV11-3 and TRBJ1-1; 8 bases are a match to TRBD1. J gave up 5 bases and V 5 bases, and 7 bases lay outside the gene matches. This CDR3 contains 14 residues. Germline V gene sequence: CDR1 SGHNT, CDR2 YENEEA. This CDR3 reads CASSPRTGLTEAFF. The CDR3 nucleotides are TGTGCCAGCAGCCCCAGGACAGGGTTAACTGAAGCTTTCTTT.

The count of this clone is one. The chain has TRBV9 and TRBJ1-3, with D possibly TRBD1 on 5 matching bases. Germline V gene lookup returns CDR1 SGDLS and CDR2 YYNGEE. There are 13 residues in the CDR3. With 0 bases removed from V and 7 bases from J, the gap between germline ends came to 8 bases. The DNA for the CDR3 is TGTGCCAGCAGCGTAGCGGGGGGTAACACCATATATTTT. It specifies CASSVAGGNTIYF.

The chain has TRBV5-8 and TRBJ2-7; maybe TRBD1 (6 bases). Per germline, CDR1 SGHTS and CDR2 YDEGEE. V lost 0 bases and J lost 0, with 7 bases in between. This CDR3 has 14 amino acids. CDR3 sequence reads: CASSLGDNSYEQYF. For the CDR3, the DNA is TGTGCCAGCAGCTTGGGGGACAACTCCTACGAGCAGTACTTC.

V usage is TRBV7-2 and J usage is TRBJ2-1; TRBD2 matches 9 bases. The germline gives CDR1 SGHTA, CDR2 FQGNSA. The CDR3 extends over 16 amino acids. The J segment lost 6 bases and the V segment lost 5 bases, leaving 11 bases of the junction unmatched. CDR3 residues: CASSRPKAGGSNEQFF. The DNA for the CDR3 is TGTGCCAGCAGCCGCCCAAAAGCGGGAGGCTCCAATGAGCAGTTCTTC. Combining the CDR3 with reference TRBV7-2 and TRBJ2-1 gives the whole variable domain GAGVSQSPSNKVTEKGKDVELRCDPISGHTALYWYRQSLGQGLEFLIYFQGNSAPDKSGLPSDRFSAERTGGSVSTLTIQRTQQEDSAVYLCASSRPKAGGSNEQFFGPGTRLTVL.

The rearrangement uses TRBV19 and TRBJ1-2; TRBD1 might be the D (6 bases). The V gene's germline CDR1 is LNHDA and CDR2 SQIVND (reference sequence). The CDR3 contains 13 residues. With 6 bases removed from V and 2 bases from J, the gap between germline ends came to 10 bases. CDR3 coding DNA: TGTGCCAGTAGGAGACAGGAAAACTATGGCTACACCTTC. It codes for CASRRQENYGYTF.

The gene calls are TRBV7-9 and TRBJ1-1; D is possibly TRBD1 (6 bases). CDR3 length equals 15 residues. V gave up 1 base and J gave up 7 bases, with 16 bases separating them. The germline V gene has CDR1 SEHNR and CDR2 FQNEAQ (reference sequence). The CDR3 spells CASSLDLGAVREAFF. DNA for the CDR3: TGTGCCAGCAGCTTAGATCTGGGGGCCGTCCGTGAAGCTTTCTTT. The whole variable domain, remainder taken from reference TRBV7-9 and TRBJ1-1, is DTGVSQNPRHKITKRGQNVTFRCDPISEHNRLYWYRQTLGQGPEFLTYFQNEAQLEKSRLLSDRFSAERPKGSFSTLEIQRTEQGDSAMYLCASSLDLGAVREAFFGQGTRLTVV.

The J gene is TRBJ2-7, the V gene TRBV3-1 (or the pseudogene TRBV3-2); a weak D match, TRBD2 (6 bases). V gave up 2 bases and J gave up 7 bases, with 18 bases separating them. Germline CDR1 and CDR2: LGHDT and YNNKEL (reference sequence). The CDR3 is made up of 15 amino acids. Here the CDR3 reads CASSQPGLKLGEQYF. DNA for the CDR3: TGTGCCAGCAGCCAACCGGGACTCAAGCTGGGGGAGCAGTACTTC.